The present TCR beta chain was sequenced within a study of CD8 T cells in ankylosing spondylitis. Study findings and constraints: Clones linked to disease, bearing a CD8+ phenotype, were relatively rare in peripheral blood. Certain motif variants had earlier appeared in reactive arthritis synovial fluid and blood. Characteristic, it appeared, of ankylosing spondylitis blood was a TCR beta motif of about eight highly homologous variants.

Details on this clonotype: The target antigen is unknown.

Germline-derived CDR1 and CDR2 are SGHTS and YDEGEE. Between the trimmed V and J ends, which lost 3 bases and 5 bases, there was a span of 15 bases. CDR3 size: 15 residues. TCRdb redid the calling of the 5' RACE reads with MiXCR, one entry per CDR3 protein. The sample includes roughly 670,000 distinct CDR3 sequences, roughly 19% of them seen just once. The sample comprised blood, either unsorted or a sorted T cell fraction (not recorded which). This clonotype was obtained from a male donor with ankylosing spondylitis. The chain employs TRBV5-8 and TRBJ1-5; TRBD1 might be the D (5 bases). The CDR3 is CASSSPRGGDQPQHF. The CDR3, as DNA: TGTGCCAGCAGCTCGCCCCGGGGGGGGGATCAGCCCCAGCATTTT.